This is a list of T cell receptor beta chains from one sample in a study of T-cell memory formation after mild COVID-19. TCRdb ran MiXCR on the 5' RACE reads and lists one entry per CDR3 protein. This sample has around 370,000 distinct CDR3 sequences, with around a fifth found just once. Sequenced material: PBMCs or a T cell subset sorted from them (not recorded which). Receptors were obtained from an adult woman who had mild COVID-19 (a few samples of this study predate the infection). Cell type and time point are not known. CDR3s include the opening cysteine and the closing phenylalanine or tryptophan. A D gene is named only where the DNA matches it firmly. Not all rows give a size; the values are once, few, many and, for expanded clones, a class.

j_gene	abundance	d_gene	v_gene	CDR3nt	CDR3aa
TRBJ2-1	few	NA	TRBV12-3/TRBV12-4	TGTGCCAGCAGTTTTAGGGCCGCCTACAATGAGCAGTTCTTC	CASSFRAAYNEQFF
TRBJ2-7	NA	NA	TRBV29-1	TGCAGCGCCGATGTAGGAAGCTCCTACGAGCAGTACTTC	CSADVGSSYEQYF
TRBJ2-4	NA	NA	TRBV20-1	TGCAGTGCTAGAGATTCAGACCGCCTCGGGATTCAGTACTTC	CSARDSDRLGIQYF
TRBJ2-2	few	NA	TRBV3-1	TGTGCCAGCAGCCAAGAGCTCGTTGGGGGGTCCGGGGAGCTGTTTTTT	CASSQELVGGSGELFF
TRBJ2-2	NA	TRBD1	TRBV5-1	TGCGCCAGCAGCTTGACTACCCAGCGACAGGGGACCGGGGAGCTGTTTTTT	CASSLTTQRQGTGELFF
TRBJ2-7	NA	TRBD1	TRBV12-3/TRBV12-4	TGTGCCAGCAGCCACCCGGGACAGCCATACGAGCAGTACTTC	CASSHPGQPYEQYF
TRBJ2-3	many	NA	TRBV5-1	TGCGCCAGCAGCCCGGGGAGCACAGATACGCAGTATTTT	CASSPGSTDTQYF
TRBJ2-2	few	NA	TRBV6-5	TGTGCCAGCATAGTATCCGAGAAGATCGGGGAGCTGTTTTTT	CASIVSEKIGELFF
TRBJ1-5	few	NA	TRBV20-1	TGCAGTGCTAGGGCGCCCGGTCAGGGCAATCAGCCCCAGCATTTT	CSARAPGQGNQPQHF
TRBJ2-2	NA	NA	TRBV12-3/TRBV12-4	TGTGCCAGCAGCTCTTTCGGACTGAACACCGGGGAGCTGTTTTTT	CASSSFGLNTGELFF
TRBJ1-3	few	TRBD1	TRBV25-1	TGTGCCAGCAGTCCAGGGGGGACAACAGGAAACACCATATATTTT	CASSPGGTTGNTIYF
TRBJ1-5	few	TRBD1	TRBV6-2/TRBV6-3	TGTGCCAGCAGAAACACCGGGACAGGGAATCAGCCCCAGCATTTT	CASRNTGTGNQPQHF
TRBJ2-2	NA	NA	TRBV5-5	TGTGCCAGCAGCTTGGTGGCAGGGAAGCTGTTTTTT	CASSLVAGKLFF
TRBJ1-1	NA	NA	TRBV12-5	TGTGCTAGTGGCCCGGACAGTAGCACTGAAGCTTTCTTT	CASGPDSSTEAFF
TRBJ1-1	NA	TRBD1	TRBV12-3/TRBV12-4	TGTGCCAGCATGAGGGGGCGAGGGTGGGACACTGAAGCTTTCTTT	CASMRGRGWDTEAFF
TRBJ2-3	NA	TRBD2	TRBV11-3	TGTGCCAGCAGCCCCCCCCTAGCGGTGCGGGATACGCAGTATTTT	CASSPPLAVRDTQYF
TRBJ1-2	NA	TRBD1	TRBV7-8	TGTGCCAGCAGCTTAAGACGGGACAGATCTAACTATGGCTACACCTTC	CASSLRRDRSNYGYTF
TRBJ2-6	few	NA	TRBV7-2	TGTGCCAGCAGCTCCGAAGGGTTTGGGGCCAACGTCCTGACTTTC	CASSSEGFGANVLTF
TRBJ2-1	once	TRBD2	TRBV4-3	TGCGCCAGCAGCCAAGAGGGACTAGCGGGAGGGCCGGTCTACAATGAGCAGTTCTTC	CASSQEGLAGGPVYNEQFF
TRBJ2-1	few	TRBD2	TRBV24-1	TGTGCCACCAGTGATGCTAGCGGGAGGGCCAAAGATCAGTTCTTC	CATSDASGRAKDQFF
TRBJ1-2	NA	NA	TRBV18	TGTGCCAGCTCGCAAGCACTAGCACAGGCCTATGGCTACACCTTC	CASSQALAQAYGYTF
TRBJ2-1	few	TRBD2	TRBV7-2	TGTGCCAGCAGCTCTAGCGGATTTTACAATGAGCAGTTCTTC	CASSSSGFYNEQFF
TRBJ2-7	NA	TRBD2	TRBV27	TGTGCCAGCAGTCCCGCCGGTACTAGCGGTACCTACGAGCAGTACTTC	CASSPAGTSGTYEQYF
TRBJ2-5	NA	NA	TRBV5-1	TGCGCCAGCAGCTTGAACCAGGGCCGGGAGACCCAGTACTTC	CASSLNQGRETQYF
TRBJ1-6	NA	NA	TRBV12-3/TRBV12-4	TGTGCCAGCAGTTTAGAGGGAACTAATTCACCCCTCCACTTT	CASSLEGTNSPLHF
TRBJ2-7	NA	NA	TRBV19	TGTTCCGGGGCATTCTCCTACGAGCAGTACTTC	CSGAFSYEQYF
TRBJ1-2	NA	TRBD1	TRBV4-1	TGCGCCAGCAGCCTCTATTCCTTATTCGACAGGGGGCCTGATTACTATGGCTACACCTTC	CASSLYSLFDRGPDYYGYTF
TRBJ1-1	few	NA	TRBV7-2	TGTGCCAGCAGCCCAGACGGTGTAAGGGGCACTGAAGCTTTCTTT	CASSPDGVRGTEAFF
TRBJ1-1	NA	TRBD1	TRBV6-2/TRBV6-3	TGTGCCAGCAGTCCACAATCGGACAGGCCGAACACTGAAGCTTTCTTT	CASSPQSDRPNTEAFF
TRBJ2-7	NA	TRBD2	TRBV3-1	TGTGCCAGCAGCCGTGGACTAGCGGGGGTTTACGAGCAGTACTTC	CASSRGLAGVYEQYF
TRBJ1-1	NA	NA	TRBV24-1	TGTGCCACCAGTGTAGGGCAGGATCGTATAGGCGCTTTCTTT	CATSVGQDRIGAFF
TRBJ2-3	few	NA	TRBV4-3	TGCGCCAGCAGCCAAGATAAAGTGGACCGCACAGATACGCAGTATTTT	CASSQDKVDRTDTQYF
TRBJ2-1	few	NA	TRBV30	TGTGCCTGGAGTGTTTTCTACAATGAGCAGTTCTTC	CAWSVFYNEQFF
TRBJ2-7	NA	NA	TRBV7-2	TGTGCCAGCAGCTTAGGGTTGGGGGGCGGTGATCGCCCCGAGCAGTACTTC	CASSLGLGGGDRPEQYF
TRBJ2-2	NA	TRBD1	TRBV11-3	TGTGCCAGCAGCTTACCTTTCGGGACAGGGGGCACCGGGGAGCTGTTTTTT	CASSLPFGTGGTGELFF
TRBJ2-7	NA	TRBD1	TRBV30	TGTGCCTGGATGGGGGACAGGGCCTACGAGCAGTACTTC	CAWMGDRAYEQYF
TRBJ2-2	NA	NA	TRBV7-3	TGTGCCAGCAGCTTACAGGGGCAAAGCACCGGGGAGCTGTTTTTT	CASSLQGQSTGELFF
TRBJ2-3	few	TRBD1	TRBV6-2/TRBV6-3	TGTGCCAGCAGGTCAGGGGGCTCGTCAGATACGCAGTATTTT	CASRSGGSSDTQYF
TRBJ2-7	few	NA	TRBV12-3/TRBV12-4	TGTGCCAGCAGTTTATCTCAGGGTATCTACGAGCAGTACTTC	CASSLSQGIYEQYF
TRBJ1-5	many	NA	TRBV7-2	TGTGCCAGCAGCTTACGGGGGGCGCGTAATCAGCCCCAGCATTTT	CASSLRGARNQPQHF
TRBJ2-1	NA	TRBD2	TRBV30	TGTGCCCAAACTTCAGCGGGATCTCATTTTCTCTACAATGAGCAGTTCTTC	CAQTSAGSHFLYNEQFF
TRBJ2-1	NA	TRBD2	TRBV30	TGTGCCTGGAGTTTCGGGGGGGCTTACAATGAGCAGTTCTTC	CAWSFGGAYNEQFF
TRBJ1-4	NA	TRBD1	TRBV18	TGTGCCAGCTCACCCGGACAGGGTCGGAGTGAAAAACTGTTTTTT	CASSPGQGRSEKLFF